Here is one T cell receptor beta chain with its context. Which antigen it targets is not known. Base quality data are lacking; no much larger clone is found one base away. Graves' hyperthyroidism was defined as stable when no progression to ophthalmopathy occurred over 18 months of follow-up. The hyperthyroidism patients were between 18 and 65 years old and newly diagnosed, with a disease duration of less than 2 months. The study excluded patients with uncontrolled infections, other autoimmune diseases, pregnancy or lactation. Diagnoses were based on clinical symptoms, serum thyroxine and TRAb, thyroid ultrasound and orbital computed tomography. Trizol reagent was used to extract total RNA, and RNA quality was then checked on an Agilent 2100 Bioanalyzer. The TCR beta CDR3 regions were amplified from RNA transcripts. For the first round of RT-PCR on the TCR CDR3, the HTBI primer set was used together with the Qiagen OneStep RT-PCR kit. The libraries were constructed in a second round of multiplex PCR and then size-selected and purified. The libraries were sequenced on an Illumina HiSeq2000 using paired-end 100 bp reads. In the paper's pipeline: SOAPnuke was used to process the raw data, with reads discarded if the reads contained adapters or uncalled bases, had a mean Phred below 15, or lacked an exact constant-primer or identifier match. COPE v1.2.5 was used to merge the high-quality paired reads, and each unique nucleotide sequence was defined as a clonotype. MiTCR v1.1 was used to align clonotypes to the IMGT TRBV, TRBD and TRBJ reference segments. The analysis included only V-J combinations with a frequency above 0.0001, which together covered 98% to 99.2% of the repertoires. The TCS score was defined as the ratio of F50 (clonal expansion) to E x V (chaos), calculated using BLOSUM62-based TCRdist between CDR3 peptides within each V-J. Welch's t-statistics and random forest reduced fewer than 600 V-J features to under 15, which were used in a naive Bayes classifier (R e1071). The similarity between thyroid and blood repertoires was quantified using the Morisita-Horn index. Using fastp trimming at Q25 and MiXCR clonotype assembly, TCRdb reanalyzed the public sequencing data and kept in-frame beta chains. Rows with one shared CDR3 protein collapse into an entry with the most common genes and DNA. The authors' filters were not applied to this entry. The sample table records about 46,000 distinct CDR3 sequences; about 52% of these occur just once. In total, the top ten clones hold roughly 32% of the sample.

The CDR3 covers 15 residues, taking in both the cysteine and the phenylalanine. Only the CDR3 portion is preserved as DNA: 45 bases, with reading frame beginning at the first base. V and J are trimmed by 4 bases and 7 bases, and the gene matches miss 7 bases of the junction. Looking up the germline V gene yields CDR1 SGHRS and CDR2 YFSETQ. The sample originates from a study of T cells in Graves' hyperthyroidism and ophthalmopathy (dated by TCRdb to between 2018 and 2020). Notes on the research overall: To identify distinguishing TCR V-J signatures, a discovery cohort of some 100 patients was used, comprising 40 to 45 with Graves' ophthalmopathy and under 60 with stable Graves' hyperthyroidism. The paper describes TCR Vbeta CDR3 sequencing of 135 peripheral blood samples, made up of roughly 45 ophthalmopathy patients, over 70 hyperthyroidism patients and some 17 progressor patients. In about 6 Graves' hyperthyroidism patients, the study also compared T-cell repertoires from thyroid tissue with T-cell repertoires from blood. Prospective prediction of ophthalmopathy was tested in an independent validation cohort of approximately 19 hyperthyroidism patients and 17 patients who later progressed to ophthalmopathy. The 100 discovery patients were randomly split 7:3 into training and test sets. After sampling, hyperthyroidism patients received methimazole starting at 30 mg daily, and ophthalmopathy patients received high-dose intravenous methylprednisolone.

What the work shows at the level of the full study, not this receptor alone: A 13 V-J signature model separated ophthalmopathy from stable hyperthyroidism, with roughly 88% sensitivity and about 81% specificity in cross-validation and 80%/75% in testing. Most expanded thyroid clonotypes (frequency above 0.001) were also found in blood, which suggests that blood repertoires may mirror thyroid immune responses. During validation, the model predicted progression to ophthalmopathy a median of approximately 6 months ahead of onset, with around 65% sensitivity and 72% to 85% specificity. Sample size was not statistically predetermined, and investigators were not blinded to group allocation.

The V and J genes are TRBV5-1 and TRBJ1-6, with 8 bases matching TRBD1. The source of this sequence is a woman in her forties or fifties with Graves' hyperthyroidism. Sample: peripheral blood or thyroid tissue (not recorded which). Here the CDR3 is given as CASSQTDRGNSPLHF. The DNA sequence reads TGCGCCAGCAGCCAAACCGACAGGGGAAATTCACCCCTCCACTTT.